These T cell receptor beta chains were read from a single sample in a study of shared clonotypes between healthy human individuals. The data were produced by immunoSEQ multiplex PCR, yet TCRdb's version contains in-frame clones alone and is incomplete. Of roughly 850,000 clones listed, 90% to 97% are singletons. The sample consisted of naive CD8+ T cells sorted from blood. These receptors were taken from a young man in good health. Each CDR3 is given with its conserved first and last residue. Each record gives: D gene, V gene, clone size, J gene, CDR3 DNA, CDR3 protein. The D gene is left open where the match is weak. Only some rows state a clone size, as once, few, many or a class for expanded clones.

d_gene: TRBD2
v_gene: TRBV13
abundance: once
j_gene: TRBJ2-2
CDR3nt: TGTGCCAGCAGCTTAGGTGGGACTAGCCTCGGGGAGCTGTTTTTT
CDR3aa: CASSLGGTSLGELFF

d_gene: TRBD2
v_gene: TRBV28
abundance: NA
j_gene: TRBJ2-7
CDR3nt: TGTGCCAGCAGCCAAACGACTAGCGCAGGTCGCGAGCAGTACTTC
CDR3aa: CASSQTTSAGREQYF

d_gene: TRBD2
v_gene: TRBV7-9
abundance: NA
j_gene: TRBJ2-7
CDR3nt: TGTGCCAGCAGCCCCCCTAGCGGGAGGCTCGACGAGCAGTACTTC
CDR3aa: CASSPPSGRLDEQYF

d_gene: NA
v_gene: TRBV6-1
abundance: once
j_gene: TRBJ2-7
CDR3nt: TGTGCCAGCAGTGAACAGGCAGGCAACTCCTACGAGCAGTACTTC
CDR3aa: CASSEQAGNSYEQYF

d_gene: TRBD1
v_gene: TRBV18
abundance: NA
j_gene: TRBJ2-5
CDR3nt: TGTGCCAGCTCACGGATCAGGGGGCAAGAGACCCAGTACTTC
CDR3aa: CASSRIRGQETQYF

d_gene: NA
v_gene: TRBV19
abundance: few
j_gene: TRBJ1-1
CDR3nt: TGTGCCAGTAGTATCGCGGGGTTGAACACTGAAGCTTTCTTT
CDR3aa: CASSIAGLNTEAFF

d_gene: TRBD2
v_gene: TRBV10-3
abundance: NA
j_gene: TRBJ2-7
CDR3nt: TGTGCCATCAGTGAGTCGGGTACTAGCGGGATATACGAGCAGTACTTC
CDR3aa: CAISESGTSGIYEQYF

d_gene: NA
v_gene: TRBV4-2
abundance: NA
j_gene: TRBJ2-7
CDR3nt: TGTGCCAGCAGCTTAGGAGAGGGTCCAGAGCAGTACTTC
CDR3aa: CASSLGEGPEQYF

d_gene: NA
v_gene: TRBV11-3
abundance: NA
j_gene: TRBJ2-1
CDR3nt: TGTGCCAGCAGCTTAGGGGACCTAAATGAGCAGTTCTTC
CDR3aa: CASSLGDLNEQFF

d_gene: TRBD1
v_gene: TRBV10-1
abundance: NA
j_gene: TRBJ2-7
CDR3nt: TGCGCCAGCAGTGAGTCGAATCTCGTCAGGGGGCCGAACGAGCAGTACTTC
CDR3aa: CASSESNLVRGPNEQYF

d_gene: NA
v_gene: TRBV7-7
abundance: NA
j_gene: TRBJ2-1
CDR3nt: TGTGCTAGCAGCCCAACAGGGAGTTACGCCAATGAGCAGTTCTTC
CDR3aa: CASSPTGSYANEQFF

d_gene: NA
v_gene: TRBV7-9
abundance: NA
j_gene: TRBJ2-7
CDR3nt: TGTGCCAGCAGCCCTAGGGGTCCCCACGAGCAGTACTTC
CDR3aa: CASSPRGPHEQYF

d_gene: TRBD1
v_gene: TRBV27
abundance: NA
j_gene: TRBJ2-3
CDR3nt: TGTGCCAGCAGTAACCGGGACAGGGTCACAGATACGCAGTATTTT
CDR3aa: CASSNRDRVTDTQYF

d_gene: TRBD2
v_gene: TRBV18
abundance: NA
j_gene: TRBJ2-1
CDR3nt: TGTGCCAGCTCACCAAAATACTACGGGACTAGCAGCTACAATGAGCAGTTCTTC
CDR3aa: CASSPKYYGTSSYNEQFF

d_gene: NA
v_gene: TRBV4-1
abundance: NA
j_gene: TRBJ1-2
CDR3nt: TGCGCCAGCAGCCAAGATCGAGCCTTTAGGTTGGTGGATGGCTACACCTTC
CDR3aa: CASSQDRAFRLVDGYTF

d_gene: NA
v_gene: TRBV6-6
abundance: NA
j_gene: TRBJ2-7
CDR3nt: TGTGCCAGCAGTTACAGTCGGTGGGATGCGCCCTACGAGCAGTACTTC
CDR3aa: CASSYSRWDAPYEQYF

d_gene: TRBD2
v_gene: TRBV11-3
abundance: NA
j_gene: TRBJ2-7
CDR3nt: TGTGCCAGCAGCTCGACTAGCGGGTCTAACGAGCAGTACTTC
CDR3aa: CASSSTSGSNEQYF

d_gene: NA
v_gene: TRBV5-4
abundance: NA
j_gene: TRBJ1-2
CDR3nt: TGTGCCAGCACCACCGACAGTAACTATGGCTACACCTTC
CDR3aa: CASTTDSNYGYTF

d_gene: TRBD2
v_gene: TRBV9
abundance: NA
j_gene: TRBJ2-1
CDR3nt: TGTGCCAGCACATCCGGGGGAGGGGAGCAGTTCTTC
CDR3aa: CASTSGGGEQFF

d_gene: NA
v_gene: TRBV4-2
abundance: NA
j_gene: TRBJ2-5
CDR3nt: TGTGCCAGCAGCCAACGGACTGTGAAAGAGACCCAGTACTTC
CDR3aa: CASSQRTVKETQYF

d_gene: NA
v_gene: TRBV9
abundance: NA
j_gene: TRBJ2-7
CDR3nt: TGTGCCAGCAGCGTAGACGGCCGATCCTACGAGCAGTACTTC
CDR3aa: CASSVDGRSYEQYF